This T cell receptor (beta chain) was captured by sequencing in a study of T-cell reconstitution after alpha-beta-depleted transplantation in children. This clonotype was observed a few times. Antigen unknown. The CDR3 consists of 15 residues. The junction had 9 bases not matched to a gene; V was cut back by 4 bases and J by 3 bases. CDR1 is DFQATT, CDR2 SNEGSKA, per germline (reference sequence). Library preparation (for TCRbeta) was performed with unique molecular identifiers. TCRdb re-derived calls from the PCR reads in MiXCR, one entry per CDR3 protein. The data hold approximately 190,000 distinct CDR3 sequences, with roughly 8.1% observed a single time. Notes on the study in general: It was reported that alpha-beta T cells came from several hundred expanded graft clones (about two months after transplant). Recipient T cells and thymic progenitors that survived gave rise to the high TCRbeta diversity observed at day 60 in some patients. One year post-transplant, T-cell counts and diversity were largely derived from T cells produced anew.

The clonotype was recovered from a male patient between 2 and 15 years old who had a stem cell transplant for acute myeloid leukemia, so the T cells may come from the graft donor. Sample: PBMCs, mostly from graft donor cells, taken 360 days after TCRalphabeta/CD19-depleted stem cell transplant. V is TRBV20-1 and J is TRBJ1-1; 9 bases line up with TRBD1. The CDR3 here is CSATDRTGVDTEAFF. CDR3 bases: TGCAGTGCTACCGACAGGACAGGGGTTGACACTGAAGCTTTCTTT.